This T cell receptor (beta chain) was profiled in a study of blood T cell repertoires in COVID-19. With V trimmed by 6 bases and J by 7 bases, 5 bases remained unmatched. The CDR3 is 13 amino acids. Original processing notes: Amplification with reference gene primers provided the estimates of nucleated cell counts. This table comes from immunoSEQ multiplex PCR, and its TCRdb copy is limited to in-frame clones, with some not included. V, J and clone size derive from that table, while D and trimming were established from the DNA sequence. The sample records more than 80,000 clones, roughly 85% being singletons.

Source material: peripheral blood. The V and J genes are TRBV12-3 or TRBV12-4 and TRBJ2-2, with 7 bases lining up with TRBD1. The TCR was taken from a human donor in a cohort sampled during active COVID-19. The CDR3 protein is CASSRDRSGELFF. The CDR3 nucleotides are TGTGCCAGCAGCCGGGACAGAAGCGGGGAGCTGTTTTTT.